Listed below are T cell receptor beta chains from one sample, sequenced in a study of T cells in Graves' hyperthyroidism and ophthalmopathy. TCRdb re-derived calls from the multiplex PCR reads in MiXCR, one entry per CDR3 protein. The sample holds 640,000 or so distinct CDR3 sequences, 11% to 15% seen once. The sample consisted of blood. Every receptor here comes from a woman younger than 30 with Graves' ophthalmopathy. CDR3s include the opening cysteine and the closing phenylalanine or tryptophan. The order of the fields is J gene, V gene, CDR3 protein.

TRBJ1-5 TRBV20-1 CSARGVAGGRGSNQPQHF
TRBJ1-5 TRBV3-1 CASSQEPGIQPQHF
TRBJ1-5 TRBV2 CASSDTFLRPSNQPQHF
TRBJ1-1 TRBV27 CASRPGQGRGPRWNTEAFF
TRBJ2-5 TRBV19 CASSIVLEGETQYF
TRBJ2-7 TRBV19 CASKRNPLHYEQYF
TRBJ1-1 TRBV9 CASSPKLGNTEAFF
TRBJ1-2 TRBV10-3 CAISEGQGEIYGYTF
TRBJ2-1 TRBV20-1 CSARDGGGQGVDEQFF
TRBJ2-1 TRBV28 CASSLSPGQGFNEQFF
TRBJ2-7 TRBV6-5 CASSHSGGSYEQYF
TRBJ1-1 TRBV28 CASRFNRGTEAFF
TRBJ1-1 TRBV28 CASSLDRDNTEAFF
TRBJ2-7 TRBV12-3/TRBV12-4 CASSLAAGGSFSYEQYF
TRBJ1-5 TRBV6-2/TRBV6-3 CASSYSGRGLGQPQHF
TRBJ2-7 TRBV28 CASNSGGAHYEQYF
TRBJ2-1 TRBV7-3 CASSSRTSPEQFF
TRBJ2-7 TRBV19 CASSMVPYEQYF
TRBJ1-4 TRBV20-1 CSARDWRATNEKLFF
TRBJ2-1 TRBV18 CASSPGQAINNEQFF
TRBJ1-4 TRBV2 CASSEEFVKSTNEKLFF
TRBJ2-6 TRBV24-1 CATSPRPSGANVLTF
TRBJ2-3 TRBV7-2 CASSWTSGRRDTQYF
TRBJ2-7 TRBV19 CASSMAGGGSYEQYF
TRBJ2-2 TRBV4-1 CASSPLGTGNTGELFF
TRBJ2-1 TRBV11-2 CASSLVVTSGISYNEQFF
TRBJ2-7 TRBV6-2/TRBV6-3 CASSYGGTRDEQYF
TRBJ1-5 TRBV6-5 CASSYGGSGQPQHF
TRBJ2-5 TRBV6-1 CASSRLAGGSTQYF
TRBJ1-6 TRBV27 CASSPVGQANSPLHF
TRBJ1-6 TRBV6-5 CASSYARYRSSRDSPLHF
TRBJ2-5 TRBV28 CASSLVQTGVETQYF
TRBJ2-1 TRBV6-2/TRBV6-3 CASSYSESSYNEQFF
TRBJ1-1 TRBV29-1 CSGRGQGFTEAFF
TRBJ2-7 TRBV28 CASSLYESPRGFYEQYF
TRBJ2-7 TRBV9 CASSVGGAGSYEQYF
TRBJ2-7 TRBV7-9 CASSLGTGDHYEQYF
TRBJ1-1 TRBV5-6 CASSLVGVDTEAFF
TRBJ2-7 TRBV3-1 CASYGRTSGRRPSYEQYF
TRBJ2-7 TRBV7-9 CASSKTSGGSYEQYF
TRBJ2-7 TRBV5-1 CASSRPGGLQGYEQYF
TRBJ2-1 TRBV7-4 CASSLMAAGRGSYNEQFF
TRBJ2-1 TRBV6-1 CASSAGLAASCNEQFF
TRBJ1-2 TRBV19 CASSRTGESGYTF
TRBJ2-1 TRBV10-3 CAISVLWPAYNEQFF